Only one count was recorded for the clone carrying this T cell receptor (beta chain). Its antigen remains unknown. The data belong to a study of cytomegalovirus exposure and HLA in healthy donors. Study summary: Of several hundred genotyped donors, around 80% grouped in the Caucasian-associated ancestry cluster. Regarding the study as a whole: Follow-up analysis later connected one missense variant in DCLRE1C with trimming of TCR beta V- and J-genes. Owing to their indistinguishability, certain V segments, notably TRBV6-2 and TRBV6-3, were excluded. The study found most TCR sequences rare, yet found some public TCRs in many donors.

This CDR3 is 15 amino acids long. Unmatched junction bases numbered 3, after V lost 1 base and J lost 2 bases. Germline CDR1 reads KGHSH; CDR2 reads LQKENI. The study ran its PCR with 60 Vbeta and 13 Jbeta primers. Measured with immunoSEQ multiplex PCR; TCRdb has only the in-frame clones, and not every one. The sample has 200,000 or so clones; roughly 80% are singletons. Sequenced material: PBMCs. V and J are TRBV18 and TRBJ1-2, with 8 bases that match TRBD1. The receptor comes from a woman aged 50 to 60 in good health and CMV-seropositive. The CDR3 DNA reads as TGTGCCAGCTCACCACAGGACAGGGTGAACTATGGCTACACCTTC. Translation gives CASSPQDRVNYGYTF. Based on the CDR3 plus reference TRBV18 and TRBJ1-2, the full variable domain is NAGVMQNPRHLVRRRGQEARLRCSPMKGHSHVYWYRQLPEEGLKFMVYLQKENIIDESGMPKERFSAEFPKEGPSILRIQQVVRGDSAAYFCASSPQDRVNYGYTFGSGTRLTVV.